What follows are 9 T cell receptor beta chains derived from one specimen sequenced in a study of blood T cell repertoires in COVID-19. Sequencing used immunoSEQ multiplex PCR; TCRdb keeps in-frame clones, though not all of them. The sample lists around 360,000 clones; about 90% were seen once. Sequencing was performed on PBMCs or T cells enriched from blood (not recorded which). The receptor source for this set is a woman aged 25 to 45 who had recovered from COVID-19.

This rearrangement joins TRBV29-1 to TRBJ2-1; 15 positions agree with TRBD2. Trimming took 3 bases from V and 6 from J; bases not matched to a gene: 3. The germline V gene encodes CDR1 SQVTM and CDR2 ANQGSEA. CDR3 size: 15 residues. CDR3 region: CSVDGLAGGLNEQFF. Here the CDR3 DNA reads TGCAGCGTTGACGGACTAGCGGGAGGGCTCAATGAGCAGTTCTTC.

With respect to this clone: The same CDR3 arises from other DNA sequences in this sample as well. The chain combines TRBV9 with TRBJ2-7; D is possibly TRBD1 (6 bases). This CDR3 spans 14 amino acids. The V gene's germline CDR1 is SGDLS and CDR2 YYNGEE. V shed 0 bases and J shed 2 bases, with 9 bases lying between them. CDR3 sequence: CASSVGQETYEQYF. The CDR3 DNA follows: TGTGCCAGCAGCGTAGGACAGGAAACCTACGAGCAGTACTTC.

V gene TRBV19 combines with J gene TRBJ1-2, with a weak D call TRBD1 (5 bases). Germline CDR1 is LNHDA and CDR2 is SQIVND (reference sequence). V was pared by 3 bases and J by 7 bases, with 12 bases between. This CDR3 comprises 13 residues. The CDR3 DNA reads as TGTGCCAGTAGTATTAGTCCCAGGGCTGGCTACACCTTC. It specifies CASSISPRAGYTF.

The chain is built from TRBV4-1 and TRBJ2-1; 7 nucleotides align to TRBD2. Losses at the gene ends were 0 bases for V and 3 bases for J; bases not matched to a gene: 8. The germline V gene has CDR1 MGHRA and CDR2 YSYEKL. The CDR3 is made up of 17 amino acids. CDR3 amino acids: CASSQDYRRGNYNEQFF. CDR3 sequence (DNA): TGCGCCAGCAGCCAAGATTATCGGCGGGGGAACTACAATGAGCAGTTCTTC.

The V gene is TRBV11-2, the J gene TRBJ2-7; D ambiguous. V lost 4 bases to trimming and J lost 3 bases, with 10 bases between them. Germline V gene lookup returns CDR1 SGHAT and CDR2 FQNNGV. The CDR3 is 13 residues long. The CDR3 sequence: CASSSLRDYEQYF. DNA of the CDR3: TGTGCCAGCAGCTCTCTGCGAGACTACGAGCAGTACTTC.

This clone was detected only once. The CDR3 nucleotides read TGTGCCAGTAGTCCCACTTTTTATTACAGCACAGATACGCAGTATTTT. Translating gives CASSPTFYYSTDTQYF. This chain joins TRBV19 and TRBJ2-3; D is ambiguous. V lost 5 bases to trimming and J lost 0 bases, with 15 bases between them. Germline-derived CDR1 and CDR2 are LNHDA and SQIVND (reference sequence). This CDR3 contains 16 residues.

This clone showed up just once. This sequence joins TRBV27 and TRBJ2-7; D perhaps matches TRBD2 (6 bases). The ends were cut back, 9 bases at V and 2 bases at J, with 17 bases in the middle. The germline gives CDR1 MNHEY, CDR2 SMNVEV (reference sequence). This CDR3 region has 14 residues. This CDR3 is CASRPWDSPYEQYF. CDR3 DNA: TGTGCCAGTAGACCATGGGACTCGCCCTACGAGCAGTACTTC.

This rearrangement joins TRBV21-1 to TRBJ1-6; the table gives TRBD1 as D, unverified against the DNA. TRBV21-1 is marked as a pseudogene. This CDR3 is built from 16 residues. In DNA form, the CDR3 reads TGTGCCAGCAGCCCAAAGACAGGGGGCGATTTTTCACCCCTCCACTTT. Protein sequence: CASSPKTGGDFSPLHF.

The V gene is TRBV5-1, the J gene TRBJ1-2, with D unresolved. Trimming stripped 7 bases from V and 0 bases from J, with 16 bases between. The CDR3 sequence is 15 residues long. The V gene's germline CDR1 is SGHRS and CDR2 YFSETQ. DNA for the CDR3: TGCGCCAGCCGGCCCGAGGGTCAGACTAACTATGGCTACACCTTC. Encoded protein: CASRPEGQTNYGYTF. The full variable domain, its missing parts supplied by reference TRBV5-1 and TRBJ1-2, is KAGVTQTPRYLIKTRGQQVTLSCSPISGHRSVSWYQQTPGQGLQFLFEYFSETQRNKGNFPGRFSGRQFSNSRSEMNVSTLELGDSALYLCASRPEGQTNYGYTFGSGTRLTVV.